These T cell receptor beta chains were read from a single sample in a study of response to subunit inactivated influenza vaccine. TCRdb redid the calling of the RT-PCR reads with MiXCR, one entry per CDR3 protein. The sample yields around 480,000 distinct CDR3 sequences, roughly 9.8% seen once. Source: PBMCs from blood, taken around seven weeks after vaccination. These receptors all stem from a man aged 50 to 60 who received an inactivated influenza vaccine. The CDR3 runs from the conserved cysteine through the conserved F or W. The D gene is left open where the match is weak. Clone size appears in some rows only: once, few, many, or a class for an expanded clone.

length | J | V | size | D | CDR3 | DNA
13 | TRBJ1-2 | TRBV7-2 | NA | NA | CASSFRNFDGYTF | TGTGCCAGCAGCTTCAGGAACTTCGATGGCTACACCTTC
19 | TRBJ2-6 | TRBV15 | many | NA | CATSGPSPTGFSGANVLTF | TGTGCCACCAGCGGACCATCCCCAACGGGATTTTCTGGGGCCAACGTCCTGACTTTC
14 | TRBJ2-1 | TRBV12-3/TRBV12-4 | few | TRBD2 | CASSLRGGIDEQFF | TGTGCCAGCAGTTTACGGGGGGGGATCGATGAGCAGTTCTTC
16 | TRBJ2-7 | TRBV29-1 | many | NA | CSAEGQGPGFTYEQYF | TGCAGCGCCGAGGGGCAAGGACCGGGTTTTACCTACGAGCAGTACTTC
15 | TRBJ2-5 | TRBV9 | few | NA | CASSVSGSFQETQYF | TGTGCCAGCAGCGTATCTGGGTCTTTCCAAGAGACCCAGTACTTC
15 | TRBJ2-1 | TRBV5-1 | NA | TRBD1 | CASSLRQGASNEQFF | TGCGCCAGCAGCTTGCGGCAGGGGGCTAGTAATGAGCAGTTCTTC
16 | TRBJ1-6 | TRBV12-3/TRBV12-4 | few | NA | CASSLALTRNNSPLHF | TGTGCCAGCAGTTTAGCGCTAACACGGAATAATTCACCCCTCCACTTT
12 | TRBJ2-1 | TRBV3-1 | NA | TRBD2 | CASQTSSNEQFF | TGTGCCAGTCAGACTAGCAGCAATGAGCAGTTCTTC
14 | TRBJ2-7 | TRBV6-2/TRBV6-3 | NA | TRBD1 | CASSYEPQGREQYF | TGTGCCAGCAGTTACGAGCCACAGGGGCGGGAGCAGTACTTC
11 | TRBJ2-1 | TRBV12-3/TRBV12-4 | few | TRBD1 | CASSQTGLQFF | TGTGCCAGCAGCCAGACAGGGCTTCAGTTCTTC
15 | TRBJ2-2 | TRBV11-2 | few | NA | CASSLDQGTTGELFF | TGTGCCAGCAGCTTAGATCAGGGCACAACCGGGGAGCTGTTTTTT
13 | TRBJ2-3 | TRBV7-2 | many | NA | CASSLATTDTQYF | TGTGCCAGCAGCTTAGCGACCACAGATACGCAGTATTTT
13 | TRBJ1-1 | TRBV7-2 | NA | NA | CASAEIMNTEAFF | TGTGCCAGCGCGGAGATCATGAACACTGAAGCTTTCTTT
11 | TRBJ2-1 | TRBV6-1 | NA | NA | CASGYSNEQFF | TGTGCCAGCGGGTATAGCAATGAGCAGTTCTTC
15 | TRBJ2-1 | TRBV20-1 | NA | NA | CSADIPESSYNEQFF | TGCAGTGCTGATATTCCAGAGAGCTCCTACAATGAGCAGTTCTTC
12 | TRBJ1-1 | TRBV12-3/TRBV12-4 | many | NA | CASRTVNTEAFF | TGTGCCAGCAGAACAGTGAACACTGAAGCTTTCTTT
18 | TRBJ2-2 | TRBV20-1 | few | TRBD2 | CSAWGTSGFQGGRWELFF | TGCAGTGCCTGGGGGACTAGCGGCTTTCAAGGAGGTCGTTGGGAGCTGTTTTTT
13 | TRBJ2-5 | TRBV7-2 | NA | NA | CASSRRGRETQYF | TGTGCCAGCAGCCGGAGGGGTCGGGAGACCCAGTACTTC
12 | TRBJ2-5 | TRBV20-1 | many | NA | CSAPWAGETQYF | TGCAGTGCTCCGTGGGCGGGCGAGACCCAGTACTTC
15 | TRBJ2-1 | TRBV12-3/TRBV12-4 | NA | NA | CASSLARLVSREQFF | TGTGCCAGCAGTTTAGCCAGACTAGTCTCGCGTGAGCAGTTCTTC
14 | TRBJ2-1 | TRBV12-3/TRBV12-4 | many | NA | CASSFLHGAPEQFF | TGTGCCAGCAGTTTTTTACATGGCGCTCCTGAGCAGTTCTTC
15 | TRBJ2-2 | TRBV5-1 | few | NA | CASNLAVSNTGELFF | TGCGCCAGTAATTTAGCGGTATCGAACACCGGGGAGCTGTTTTTT
15 | TRBJ2-1 | TRBV6-5 | many | TRBD2 | CASSSQAGPHNEQFF | TGTGCCAGCAGTTCGCAAGCGGGACCCCACAATGAGCAGTTCTTC